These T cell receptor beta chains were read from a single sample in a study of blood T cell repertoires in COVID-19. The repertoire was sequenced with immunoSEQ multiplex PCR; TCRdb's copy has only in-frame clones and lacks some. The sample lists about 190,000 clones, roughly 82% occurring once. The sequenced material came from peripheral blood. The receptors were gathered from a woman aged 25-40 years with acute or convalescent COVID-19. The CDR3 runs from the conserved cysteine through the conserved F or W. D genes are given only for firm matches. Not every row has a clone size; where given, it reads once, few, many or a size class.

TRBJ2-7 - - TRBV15 CATSTIPRGTYEQYF TGTGCCACCAGCACCATCCCTCGGGGAACCTACGAGCAGTACTTC
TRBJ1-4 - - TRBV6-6 CASSQTGATNEKLFF TGTGCCAGCAGTCAGACAGGTGCAACTAATGAAAAACTGTTTTTT
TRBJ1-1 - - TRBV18 CASSPQRGNTEAFF TGTGCCAGCTCACCACAACGAGGGAACACTGAAGCTTTCTTT
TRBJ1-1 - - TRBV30 CAWTKDRGTEAFF TGTGCCTGGACCAAGGACCGGGGCACTGAAGCTTTCTTT
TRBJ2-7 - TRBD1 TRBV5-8 CASSLGTAETAEQYF TGTGCCAGCAGCTTAGGGACAGCCGAGACAGCCGAGCAGTACTTC
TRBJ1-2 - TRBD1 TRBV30 CAWSVTGGLGGYTF TGTGCCTGGAGTGTGACAGGGGGCCTAGGAGGCTACACCTTC
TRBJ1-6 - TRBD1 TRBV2 CASRAGQGSAPLHF TGTGCCAGCAGGGCCGGACAGGGTAGCGCACCCCTCCACTTT
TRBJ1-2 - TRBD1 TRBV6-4 CASSEGQGEKNGYTF TGTGCCAGCAGTGAAGGACAGGGGGAAAAGAATGGCTACACCTTC
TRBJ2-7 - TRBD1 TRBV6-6 CASSLTGIYEQYF TGTGCCAGCTCGCTGACAGGGATATACGAGCAGTACTTC
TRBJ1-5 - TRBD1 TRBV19 CASSILGQGHQPQHF TGTGCCAGTAGTATTTTGGGACAGGGCCATCAGCCCCAGCATTTT
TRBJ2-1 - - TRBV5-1 CASSLFYGNEQFF TGCGCCAGCAGCCTATTTTACGGGAATGAGCAGTTCTTC
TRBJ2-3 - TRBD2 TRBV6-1 CASSGFRTSSSTDTQYF TGTGCCAGCAGTGGGTTCCGGACTAGCAGTAGCACAGATACGCAGTATTTT
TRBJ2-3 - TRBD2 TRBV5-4 CASSLGLAGGVSTDTQYF TGTGCCAGCAGCTTGGGACTAGCGGGGGGCGTGAGCACAGATACGCAGTATTTT
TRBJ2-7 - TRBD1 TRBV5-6 CASSFRGLDEQYF TGTGCCAGCAGCTTCAGGGGGCTTGACGAGCAGTACTTC
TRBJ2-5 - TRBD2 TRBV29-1 CSVEGTAGFPQETQYF TGCAGCGTTGAAGGTACAGCGGGATTCCCTCAAGAGACCCAGTACTTC
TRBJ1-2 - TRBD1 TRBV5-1 CASSLTGGFYGYTF TGCGCCAGCAGCTTAACAGGGGGCTTCTATGGCTACACCTTC
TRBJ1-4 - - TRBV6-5 CASSPGHPLREKLFF TGTGCCAGCAGTCCGGGTCACCCATTGAGGGAAAAACTGTTTTTT
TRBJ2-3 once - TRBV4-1 CASSQGPAYSTDTQYF TGCGCCAGCAGCCAAGGTCCAGCGTATAGCACAGATACGCAGTATTTT
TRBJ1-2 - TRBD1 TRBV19 CASTPLRDSYGYTF TGTGCCAGTACTCCCCTCCGGGACAGCTATGGCTACACCTTC
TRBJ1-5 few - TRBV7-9 CASSSRGIPIVNNQPQHF TGTGCCAGCAGCTCAAGGGGGATCCCCATCGTTAACAATCAGCCCCAGCATTTT
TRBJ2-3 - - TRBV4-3 CASSQVQGGTDTQYF TGCGCCAGCAGCCAAGTCCAGGGTGGGACAGATACGCAGTATTTT